This T cell receptor beta chain was found in a study of cytomegalovirus exposure and HLA in healthy donors. This clone has a single count. Its specificity is unknown. There are 15 residues in the CDR3. Germline assignment: CDR1 LNHDA and CDR2 SQIVND (reference sequence). General study results and limits: Links to common viral pathogens appeared, in a later analysis, for several of the most significant clusters. Among the sequence variants, a highly shared cluster was likely an artifact of sequencing. Reportedly, HLA-A and HLA-B alleles of most subjects were accurately predicted from TCR beta. Certain indistinguishable V segments, among them TRBV6-2 and TRBV6-3, were excluded.

In the PCR, 60 Vbeta and 13 Jbeta primers were used. Profiling relied on immunoSEQ multiplex PCR, and the TCRdb table lists in-frame clones only, not all of them. The data contain some 130,000 clones, 80% of them singletons. This receptor was taken from a young man in good health. The chain recombines TRBV19 with TRBJ2-5; TRBD2 might be the D (6 bases). The J call could be wrong; TRBJ2-7 is a better fit for the DNA end. The sample consisted of PBMCs. The CDR3 loop reads CASSPISGSSYEQYF. CDR3 in DNA: TGTGCCAGTAGTCCTATATCCGGGAGCTCCTACGAGCAGTACTTC.